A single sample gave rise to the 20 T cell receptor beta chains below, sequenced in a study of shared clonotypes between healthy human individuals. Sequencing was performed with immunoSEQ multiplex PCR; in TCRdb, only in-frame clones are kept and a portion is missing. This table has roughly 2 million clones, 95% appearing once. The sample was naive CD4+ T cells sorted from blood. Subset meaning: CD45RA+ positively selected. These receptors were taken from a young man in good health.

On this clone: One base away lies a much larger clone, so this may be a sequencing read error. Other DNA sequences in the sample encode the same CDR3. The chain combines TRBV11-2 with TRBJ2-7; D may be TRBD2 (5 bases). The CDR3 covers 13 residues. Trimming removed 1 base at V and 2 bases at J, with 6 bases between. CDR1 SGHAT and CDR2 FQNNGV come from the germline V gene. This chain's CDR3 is CASSLAGAYEQYF. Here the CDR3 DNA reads TGTGCCAGCAGCTTAGCCGGGGCCTACGAGCAGTACTTC.

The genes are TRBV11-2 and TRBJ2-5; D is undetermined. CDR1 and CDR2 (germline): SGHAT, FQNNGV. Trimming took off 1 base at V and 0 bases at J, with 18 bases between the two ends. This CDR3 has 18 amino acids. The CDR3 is CASSLGFIGNLYQETQYF. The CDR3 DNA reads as TGTGCCAGCAGCTTAGGTTTCATTGGTAACCTATACCAAGAGACCCAGTACTTC.

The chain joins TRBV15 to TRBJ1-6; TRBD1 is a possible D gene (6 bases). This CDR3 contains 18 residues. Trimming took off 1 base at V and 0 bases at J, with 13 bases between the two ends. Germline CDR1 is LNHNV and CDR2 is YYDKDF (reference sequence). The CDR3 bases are TGTGCCACCAGCAGAGTGGGTCACAGGGCCTCCTATAATTCACCCCTCCACTTT. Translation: CATSRVGHRASYNSPLHF.

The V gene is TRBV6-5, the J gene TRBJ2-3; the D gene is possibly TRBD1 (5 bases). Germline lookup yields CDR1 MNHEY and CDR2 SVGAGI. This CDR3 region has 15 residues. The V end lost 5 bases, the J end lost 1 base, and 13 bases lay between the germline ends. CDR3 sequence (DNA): TGTGCCAGCAGTCCCATGGGGCTTCGCACAGATACGCAGTATTTT. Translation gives CASSPMGLRTDTQYF.

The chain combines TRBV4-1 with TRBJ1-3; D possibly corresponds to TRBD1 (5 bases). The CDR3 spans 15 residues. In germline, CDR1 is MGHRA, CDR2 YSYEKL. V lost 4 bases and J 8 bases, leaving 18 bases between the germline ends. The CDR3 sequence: CASSPTGTTGYTIYF. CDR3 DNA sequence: TGCGCCAGCAGCCCAACCGGGACGACGGGATACACCATATATTTT.

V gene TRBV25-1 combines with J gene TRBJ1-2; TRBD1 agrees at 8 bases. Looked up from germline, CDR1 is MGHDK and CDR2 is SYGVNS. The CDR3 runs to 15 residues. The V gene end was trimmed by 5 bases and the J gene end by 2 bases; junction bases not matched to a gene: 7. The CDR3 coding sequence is TGTGCCAGCAGTCCCATGACAGGGGAAAACTATGGCTACACCTTC. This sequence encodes CASSPMTGENYGYTF.

The CDR3 nucleotides read TGTGCCAGCAGCGCTCAGACTAGCGGGTCTACCTACGAGCAGTACTTC. Encoded protein: CASSAQTSGSTYEQYF. This sequence joins TRBV11-2 and TRBJ2-7; TRBD2 aligns across 10 bases. Germline-derived CDR1 and CDR2 are SGHAT and FQNNGV. The CDR3 sequence is 16 residues long. Trimming at V came to 5 bases and at J to 2 bases, leaving 9 bases not matched to a gene. The full variable domain, with the rest looked up from reference TRBV11-2 and TRBJ2-7, is EAGVAQSPRYKIIEKRQSVAFWCNPISGHATLYWYQQILGQGPKLLIQFQNNGVVDDSQLPKDRFSAERLKGVDSTLKIQPAKLEDSAVYLCASSAQTSGSTYEQYFGPGTRLTVT.

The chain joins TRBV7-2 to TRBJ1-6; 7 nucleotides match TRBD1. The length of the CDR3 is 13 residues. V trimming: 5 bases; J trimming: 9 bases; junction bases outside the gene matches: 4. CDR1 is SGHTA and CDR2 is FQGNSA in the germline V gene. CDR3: CASSTDRVSPLHF. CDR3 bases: TGTGCCAGCAGCACTGACAGGGTTTCACCCCTCCACTTT.

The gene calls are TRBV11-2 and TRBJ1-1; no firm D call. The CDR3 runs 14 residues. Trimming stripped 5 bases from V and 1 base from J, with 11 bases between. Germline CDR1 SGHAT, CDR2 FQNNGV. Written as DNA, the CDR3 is TGTGCCAGCAGCCAGGCCGACACGAACACTGAAGCTTTCTTT. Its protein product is CASSQADTNTEAFF.

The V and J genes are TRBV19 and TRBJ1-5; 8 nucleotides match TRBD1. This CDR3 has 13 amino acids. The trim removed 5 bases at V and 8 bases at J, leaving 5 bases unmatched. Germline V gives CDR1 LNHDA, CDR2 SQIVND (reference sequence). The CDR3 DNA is TGTGCCAGTAGTCTTACAGGGGGGAAGCCCCAGCATTTT. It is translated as CASSLTGGKPQHF. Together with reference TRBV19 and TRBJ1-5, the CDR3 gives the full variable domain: DGGITQSPKYLFRKEGQNVTLSCEQNLNHDAMYWYRQDPGQGLRLIYYSQIVNDFQKGDIAEGYSVSREKKESFPLTVTSAQKNPTAFYLCASSLTGGKPQHFGDGTRLSIL.

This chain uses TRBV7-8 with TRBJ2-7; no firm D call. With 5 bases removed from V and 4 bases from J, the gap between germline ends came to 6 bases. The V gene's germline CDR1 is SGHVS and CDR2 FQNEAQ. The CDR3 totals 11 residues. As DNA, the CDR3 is TGTGCCAGCAGCCCCCGATACGAGCAGTACTTC. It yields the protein CASSPRYEQYF. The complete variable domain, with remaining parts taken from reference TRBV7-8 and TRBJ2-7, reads GAGVSQSPRYKVAKRGQDVALRCDPISGHVSLFWYQQALGQGPEFLTYFQNEAQLDKSGLPSDRFFAERPEGSVSTLKIQRTQQEDSAVYLCASSPRYEQYFGPGTRLTVT.

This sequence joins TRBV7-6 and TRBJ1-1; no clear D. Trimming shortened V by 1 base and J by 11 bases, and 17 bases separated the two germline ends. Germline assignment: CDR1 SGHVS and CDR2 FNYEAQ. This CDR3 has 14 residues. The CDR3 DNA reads TGTGCCAGCAGCTTAGTCCCGGGGAACGGGAAGGCTTTCTTT. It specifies CASSLVPGNGKAFF.

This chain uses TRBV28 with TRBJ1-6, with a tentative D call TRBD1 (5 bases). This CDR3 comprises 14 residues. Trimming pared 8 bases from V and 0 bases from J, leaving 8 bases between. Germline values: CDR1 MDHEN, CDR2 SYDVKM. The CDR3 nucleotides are TGTGCCAGCCGGGGGGACTCCTATAATTCACCCCTCCACTTT. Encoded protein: CASRGDSYNSPLHF.

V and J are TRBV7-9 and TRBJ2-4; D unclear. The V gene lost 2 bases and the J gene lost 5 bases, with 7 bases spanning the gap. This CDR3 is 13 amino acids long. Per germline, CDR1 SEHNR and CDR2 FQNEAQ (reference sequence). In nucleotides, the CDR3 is TGTGCCAGCAGCTTAACTCCCCAAAACATTCAGTACTTC. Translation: CASSLTPQNIQYF.

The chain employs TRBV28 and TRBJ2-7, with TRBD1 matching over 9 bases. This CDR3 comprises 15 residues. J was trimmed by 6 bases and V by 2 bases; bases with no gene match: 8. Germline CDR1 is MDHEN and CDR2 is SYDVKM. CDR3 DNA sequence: TGTGCCAGCAGTTTAGCCGGGACAGGGCTCCGCGAGCAGTACTTC. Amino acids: CASSLAGTGLREQYF.

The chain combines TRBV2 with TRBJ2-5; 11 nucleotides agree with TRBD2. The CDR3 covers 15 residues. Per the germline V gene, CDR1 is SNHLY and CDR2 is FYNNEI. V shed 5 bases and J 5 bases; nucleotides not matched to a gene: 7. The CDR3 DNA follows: TGTGCCAGCAGTACGACTAGCGGGATGAGGGAGACCCAGTACTTC. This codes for CASSTTSGMRETQYF.

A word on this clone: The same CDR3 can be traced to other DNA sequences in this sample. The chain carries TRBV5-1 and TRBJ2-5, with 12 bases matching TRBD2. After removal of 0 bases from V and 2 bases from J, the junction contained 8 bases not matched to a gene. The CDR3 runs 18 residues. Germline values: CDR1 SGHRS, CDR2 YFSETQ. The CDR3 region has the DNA TGCGCCAGCAGCTTGGGTAGGACTAGCGGGGAAATACAAGAGACCCAGTACTTC. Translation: CASSLGRTSGEIQETQYF.

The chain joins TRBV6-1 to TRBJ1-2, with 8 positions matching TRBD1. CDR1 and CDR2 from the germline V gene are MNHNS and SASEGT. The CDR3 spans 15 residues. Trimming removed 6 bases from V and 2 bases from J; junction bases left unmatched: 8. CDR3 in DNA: TGTGCCAGCAGGTCAGGGGGCTCCGCGAACTATGGCTACACCTTC. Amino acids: CASRSGGSANYGYTF.

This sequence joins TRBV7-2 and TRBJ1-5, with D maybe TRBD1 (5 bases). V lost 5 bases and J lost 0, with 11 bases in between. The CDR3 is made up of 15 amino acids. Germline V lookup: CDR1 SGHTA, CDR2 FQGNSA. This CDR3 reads CASSSQGFSNQPQHF. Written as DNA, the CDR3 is TGTGCCAGCAGCAGCCAGGGCTTTAGCAATCAGCCCCAGCATTTT.

In DNA form, the CDR3 reads TGTGCCAGCAGCTTACGCCATCTCCCCCCCTCCTACGAGCAGTACTTC. The encoded protein is CASSLRHLPPSYEQYF. The chain couples TRBV7-9 to TRBJ2-7; D not certain. The length of the CDR3 is 16 residues. Trimming cost V 2 bases and J 0 bases, with 14 bases left between them. Germline CDR1 reads SEHNR; CDR2 reads FQNEAQ (reference sequence).